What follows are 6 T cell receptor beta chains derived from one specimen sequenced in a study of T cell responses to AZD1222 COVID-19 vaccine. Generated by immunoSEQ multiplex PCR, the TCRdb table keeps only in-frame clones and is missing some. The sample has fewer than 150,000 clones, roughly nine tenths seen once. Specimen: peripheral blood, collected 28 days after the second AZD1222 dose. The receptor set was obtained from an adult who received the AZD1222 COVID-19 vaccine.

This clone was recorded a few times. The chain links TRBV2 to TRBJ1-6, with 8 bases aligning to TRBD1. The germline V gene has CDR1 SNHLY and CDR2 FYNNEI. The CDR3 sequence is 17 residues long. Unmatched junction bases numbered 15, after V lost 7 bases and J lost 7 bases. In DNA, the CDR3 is TGTGCCAGCAACTGGGACAGGTTTGCCTTAATCAATTCACCCCTCCACTTT. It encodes CASNWDRFALINSPLHF.

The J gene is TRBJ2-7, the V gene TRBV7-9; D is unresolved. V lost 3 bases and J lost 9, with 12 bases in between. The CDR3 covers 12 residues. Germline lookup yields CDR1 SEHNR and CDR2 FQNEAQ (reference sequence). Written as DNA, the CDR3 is TGTGCCAGCAGCTTGGATCTTAATCTGCAGTACTTC. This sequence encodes CASSLDLNLQYF.

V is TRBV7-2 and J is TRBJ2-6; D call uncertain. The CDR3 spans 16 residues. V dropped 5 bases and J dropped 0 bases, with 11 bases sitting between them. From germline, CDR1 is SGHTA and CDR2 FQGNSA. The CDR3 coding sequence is TGTGCCAGCAGCCCCCGAGGTGTCTCTGGGGCCAACGTCCTGACTTTC. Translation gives CASSPRGVSGANVLTF. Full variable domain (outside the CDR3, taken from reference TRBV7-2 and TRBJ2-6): GAGVSQSPSNKVTEKGKDVELRCDPISGHTALYWYRQSLGQGLEFLIYFQGNSAPDKSGLPSDRFSAERTGGSVSTLTIQRTQQEDSAVYLCASSPRGVSGANVLTFGAGSRLTVL.

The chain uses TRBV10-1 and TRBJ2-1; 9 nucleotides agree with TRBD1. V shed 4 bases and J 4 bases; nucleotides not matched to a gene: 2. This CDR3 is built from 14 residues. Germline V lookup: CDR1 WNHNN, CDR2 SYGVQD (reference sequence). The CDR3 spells CASSGTGEYNEQFF. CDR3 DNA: TGCGCCAGCAGTGGGACAGGGGAATACAATGAGCAGTTCTTC.

CDR3 protein: CSVILGRASTDTQYF. The CDR3 bases are TGCAGCGTTATTCTGGGGAGGGCCTCCACAGATACGCAGTATTTT. V gene TRBV29-1 combines with J gene TRBJ2-3; TRBD2 aligns across 7 bases. This CDR3 is 15 amino acids long. The junction had 10 bases not matched to a gene; V was cut back by 5 bases and J by 2 bases. CDR1 and CDR2 (germline): SQVTM, ANQGSEA.

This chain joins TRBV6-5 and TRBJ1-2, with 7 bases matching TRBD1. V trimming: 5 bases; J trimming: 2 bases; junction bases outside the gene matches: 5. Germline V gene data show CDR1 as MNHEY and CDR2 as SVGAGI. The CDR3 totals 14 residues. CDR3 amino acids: CASSPPGQNYGYTF. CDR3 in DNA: TGTGCCAGCAGTCCCCCGGGACAGAACTATGGCTACACCTTC.